The clone carrying this TCR beta chain was observed many times. Its target is unknown. TCRdb called the 5' RACE reads again in MiXCR, with one record for every CDR3 protein. The top ten clones hold roughly 3.5% of a sample with fewer than 550,000 distinct CDR3 sequences, approximately 5.3% of them seen once. This entry is derived from a study of CD8 T cells in ankylosing spondylitis. Study-wide results and caveats: Seemingly distinctive of ankylosing spondylitis blood was a TCR beta motif formed by eight highly homologous variants.

The CDR3 contains 15 residues. The germline V and J ends were trimmed by 0 bases and 3 bases, with 12 bases remaining between them. Germline CDR1 reads SGHRS; CDR2 reads YFSETQ. Sequenced material: blood, either unsorted or a sorted T cell fraction (not recorded which). The rearrangement uses TRBV5-1 and TRBJ1-1; D remains unclear. The TCR was taken from a male donor with ankylosing spondylitis. As DNA, the CDR3 is TGCGCCAGCAGCTTGGGGAACGGGGTCGACACTGAAGCTTTCTTT. It encodes CASSLGNGVDTEAFF.